This record covers a single T cell receptor (beta chain). Its target is unknown. This record comes from a study of cytotoxic CD8 clonotypes in ibrutinib-treated CLL. The overall study: Recorded responses included 24 partial and 2 complete; following median around 73 months, approximately 14 stayed remitted and roughly 12 progressed.

Only in-frame clones appear in the TCRdb table, and some are missing; sequencing was by immunoSEQ multiplex PCR. The sample has roughly 97,000 clones, around 73% seen once. Broader study findings: Contraction or stability on treatment characterized the public clonotypes, which were uncommon. Clonality measured at baseline exceeded age-matched healthy donors, tracking circulating CD8+ T-cell counts. Sustained-remission and progressing patients' sampling times differed.

V shed 4 bases and J shed 3 bases, with 7 bases lying between them. The germline V gene encodes CDR1 WNHNN and CDR2 SYGVQD (reference sequence). This CDR3 has 13 amino acids. The chain employs TRBV10-1 and TRBJ1-5; no firm D call. This sample comprised PBMCs, obtained after 12 months of ibrutinib treatment. The source of this sequence is a human donor with chronic lymphocytic leukemia. CDR3 sequence reads: CASSAVPNQPQHF. Here the CDR3 DNA reads TGCGCCAGCAGTGCCGTCCCCAATCAGCCCCAGCATTTT.